This record looks at one T cell receptor beta chain sequence and its context. The investigators introduced synthetic TCR analog templates into each PCR as spikes. Data came from immunoSEQ multiplex PCR; TCRdb stores just in-frame clones and leaves some out. The sample shows just over 50,000 clones, approximately 83% of them seen only once. The data stem from a study of PD-L1 blockade in urothelial cancer. Study in general: At 3 weeks (second dose) and 6 weeks after starting treatment, blood was analyzed. Median T cell yield per blood sample was about 140,000 cells.

Individual patients had between 1 and 8 samples, taken pretreatment and on-treatment. This CDR3 spans 14 amino acids. The germline CDR1 and CDR2 sequences are WSHSY and SAAADI. V was pared by 3 bases and J by 4 bases, with 5 bases of the junction left unmatched. The chain is built from TRBV10-2 and TRBJ2-7; 8 bases are shared with TRBD2. The sample here was PBMCs, taken around atezolizumab (anti-PD-L1) treatment. The source of this sequence is a man in his fifties or sixties with urothelial cancer. The CDR3 here is CASSDQRERYEQYF. DNA of the CDR3: TGCGCCAGCAGTGATCAGCGGGAGAGGTACGAGCAGTACTTC.